This entry is about one T cell receptor beta chain. Antigen unknown. This sample was taken from a study of cytomegalovirus exposure and HLA in healthy donors. Notes on the study in general: Indistinguishability led to the exclusion of some V segments, TRBV6-2 and TRBV6-3 included. An analysis was carried out at a later point. It showed that HLA-associated TCR beta chains were more clonally expanded than equally common non-associated chains. Cytomegalovirus-associated status was assigned to 164 TCR beta chains. CMV serostatus was the sole immune exposure information available.

PCR primers comprised 60 Vbeta and 13 Jbeta primers. Generated by immunoSEQ multiplex PCR, the TCRdb table keeps only in-frame clones and is missing some. This table has 100,000 or so clones, roughly 75% appearing once. Germline CDR1 is MNHNY and CDR2 is SVGAGI (reference sequence). With V trimmed by 5 bases and J by 9 bases, 6 bases remained unmatched. This CDR3 is 13 amino acids long. V and J are TRBV6-6 and TRBJ2-1; 8 bases agree with TRBD1. The sequenced material came from PBMCs. This TCR derives from a male donor in good health and CMV-seropositive. The CDR3 region is CASSAGQGGEQFF. CDR3 in DNA: TGTGCCAGCAGTGCCGGACAGGGAGGTGAGCAGTTCTTC.